Listed below are T cell receptor beta chains from one sample, sequenced in a study of cytomegalovirus exposure and HLA in healthy donors. The table came from immunoSEQ multiplex PCR; TCRdb's copy has only in-frame clones and leaves some out. The table has 210,000 or so clones, around 80% seen once. Material for sequencing was PBMCs. The receptors stem from a man between 40 and 49 years old in good health and CMV-seronegative. The conserved cysteine and the conserved F or W are not part of the CDR3 here.

j_call,v_call,cdr3_aa
TRBJ2-5,TRBV29-1,SAGQGAETQY
TRBJ1-1,TRBV30,AWKGGAGTEAF
TRBJ1-5,TRBV7-6,ASSLAGQGNQPQH
TRBJ2-1,TRBV4-1,ASSQDKWVAGYNEQF
TRBJ1-1,TRBV5-6,ASSLGDREGSEAF
TRBJ1-3,TRBV28,ASEDSSFSGNTIY
TRBJ2-5,TRBV7-8,ASSFAPGQGGETQY
TRBJ2-5,TRBV5-4,ASSSSREQETQY
TRBJ2-7,TRBV14,ASSHTMGQGSYEQY
TRBJ2-7,TRBV27,ASSLGRVYEQY
TRBJ1-6,TRBV19,ASSKGTGDSHSPLH
TRBJ1-2,TRBV19,ASRRGQRANYGYT
TRBJ2-3,TRBV9,ASSVSSSTNTDTQY
TRBJ2-5,TRBV2,ASRTGFQETQY